The next 27 T cell receptor beta chains were all read from a single sample in a study of cytomegalovirus exposure and HLA in healthy donors. The PCR employed 60 Vbeta primers together with 13 Jbeta primers. The assay was immunoSEQ multiplex PCR, and TCRdb's table has in-frame clones only and misses some. The sample has under 200,000 clones; roughly 85% are singletons. The sequencing input was PBMCs. These receptors were obtained from a male donor in good health and CMV-seropositive.

CDR3 amino acids: CASSLSTARGERYTF. CDR3 in DNA: TGCGCCAGCAGCCTTTCAACCGCGAGAGGCGAGCGATACACCTTC. This sequence joins TRBV4-1 and TRBJ1-2; D unresolved. The CDR3 totals 15 residues. V dropped 4 bases and J dropped 11 bases, with 23 bases sitting between them. Looked up from germline, CDR1 is MGHRA and CDR2 is YSYEKL.

The V gene is TRBV5-1, the J gene TRBJ2-7; possibly TRBD1 for D (6 bases). The CDR3 is 14 residues long. Germline CDR1 reads SGHRS; CDR2 reads YFSETQ. The ends were cut back, 4 bases at V and 5 bases at J, with 16 bases in the middle. CDR3 loop: CASSPTGSWHEQYF. The CDR3 DNA is TGCGCCAGCAGCCCTACAGGGTCGTGGCACGAGCAGTACTTC.

The CDR3 DNA reads as TGTGCCAGTAAACGCGACAGGGGGCGGGAGACCCAGTACTTC. This codes for CASKRDRGRETQYF. This sequence joins TRBV19 and TRBJ2-5, with TRBD1 matching over 10 bases. The CDR3 loop spans 14 amino acids. The ends lost 7 bases at V and 5 bases at J; junction bases unmatched: 7. Germline loops: CDR1 LNHDA, CDR2 SQIVND (reference sequence). Supplemented by reference TRBV19 and TRBJ2-5, the full variable domain reads DGGITQSPKYLFRKEGQNVTLSCEQNLNHDAMYWYRQDPGQGLRLIYYSQIVNDFQKGDIAEGYSVSREKKESFPLTVTSAQKNPTAFYLCASKRDRGRETQYFGPGTRLLVL.

The chain carries TRBV5-6 and TRBJ2-1, with 7 bases lining up with TRBD1. V shed 0 bases, J shed 8 bases, and the junction held 11 bases outside the gene matches. This CDR3 region has 16 residues. Germline V CDR1 and CDR2: SGHDT, YYEEEE. The CDR3 DNA reads as TGTGCCAGCAGCTTGGGACAGGGTCTTTCGTTGGATGAGCAGTTCTTC. It yields the protein CASSLGQGLSLDEQFF.

The CDR3 sequence is CASSLRDIRRYGYTF. For the CDR3, the DNA is TGTGCCAGCAGTTTACGGGACATACGACGCTATGGCTACACCTTC. The gene calls are TRBV27 and TRBJ1-2; D might be TRBD1 (6 bases). The germline V gene encodes CDR1 MNHEY and CDR2 SMNVEV (reference sequence). The CDR3 spans 15 residues. Deletions cut 2 bases from V and 4 bases from J, with 14 bases between.

The rearrangement joins TRBV7-8 to TRBJ1-1; TRBD1 might be the D (6 bases). The germline CDR1 and CDR2 sequences are SGHVS and FQNEAQ. The CDR3 length is 14 residues. Between the trimmed V and J ends, which lost 2 bases and 5 bases, there was a span of 12 bases. The CDR3 DNA is TGTGCCAGCAGCTTACAGGGGCCAGAAACTGAAGCTTTCTTT. Translated: CASSLQGPETEAFF.

This chain joins TRBV29-1 and TRBJ2-6, with 10 bases fitting TRBD1. This CDR3 has 18 amino acids. The germline CDR1 and CDR2 sequences are SQVTM and ANQGSEA. The V segment lost 4 bases and the J segment 0 bases; nucleotides outside the gene matches: 9. The CDR3 DNA reads as TGCAGCGTTGTCCTGACAGGGGGCCTTAACTCTGGGGCCAACGTCCTGACTTTC. Protein product: CSVVLTGGLNSGANVLTF.

This sequence joins TRBV7-9 and TRBJ2-1, with 8 bases aligning to TRBD2. The junction had 11 bases not matched to a gene; V was cut back by 6 bases and J by 7 bases. Per the germline V gene, CDR1 is SEHNR and CDR2 is FQNEAQ (reference sequence). The CDR3 has 15 residues. In DNA form, the CDR3 reads TGTGCCAGCAGACCTAGGACTAGCTTGGGAAATGAGCAGTTCTTC. Its protein is CASRPRTSLGNEQFF.

The chain links TRBV27 to TRBJ2-6; 8 nucleotides match TRBD1. J lost 3 bases, V lost 3 bases, and 1 base had no gene match. Germline V gives CDR1 MNHEY, CDR2 SMNVEV (reference sequence). This CDR3 has 15 amino acids. As DNA, the CDR3 is TGTGCCAGCAGTTTCAGGGGGCTTGGGGCCAACGTCCTGACTTTC. This encodes CASSFRGLGANVLTF.

The chain joins TRBV1 to TRBJ2-7; the D call of TRBD2 is as the table states it, not checked on the DNA. TRBV1 is annotated as a pseudogene. The CDR3 runs to 15 residues. The CDR3 spells CTSSCGTSGLYEQYF. The DNA of the CDR3 is TGCACCAGCAGCTGCGGGACTAGCGGATTATACGAGCAGTACTTC.

Concerning this clone itself: One junction end does not reproduce the germline sequence, and a read error may be involved. This chain links TRBV10-3 with TRBJ2-5; the D gene is possibly TRBD2 (5 bases). Per germline, CDR1 ENHRY and CDR2 SYGVKD. This CDR3 contains 14 residues. The CDR3 here is CASSYEVEGETQYF. CDR3 nucleotides: TGTGCCAGCAGTTACGAGGTAGAGGGAGAGACCCAGTACTTC.

The chain uses TRBV2 and TRBJ2-7; a weak D match, TRBD2 (5 bases). Trimming left V 6 bases short and J 6 bases short, with 15 bases between. Germline CDR1 reads SNHLY; CDR2 reads FYNNEI. This CDR3 comprises 13 residues. CDR3 sequence: CASRDGRTSEQYF. In DNA, the CDR3 is TGTGCCAGCAGAGACGGAAGGACTTCCGAGCAGTACTTC.

The chain links TRBV7-8 to TRBJ2-2; D is perhaps TRBD1 (7 bases). Germline V gives CDR1 SGHVS, CDR2 FQNEAQ. The ends were cut back, 0 bases at V and 1 base at J, with 27 bases in the middle. This CDR3 has 22 amino acids. In DNA, the CDR3 is TGTGCCAGCAGCTTAGCGCGTCGAGCAGGGGGGCCCGGGCCTTGGAACACCGGGGAGCTGTTTTTT. Residues: CASSLARRAGGPGPWNTGELFF.

This chain connects TRBV7-8 to TRBJ1-5; 7 nucleotides line up with TRBD1. The germline CDR1 and CDR2 sequences are SGHVS and FQNEAQ. The J segment lost 5 bases and the V segment lost 4 bases, leaving 8 bases of the junction unmatched. This CDR3 is 15 amino acids long. CDR3 in DNA: TGTGCCAGCAGCTCGGGACAGTCCCTAGATCAGCCCCAGCATTTT. This sequence encodes CASSSGQSLDQPQHF.

The genes are TRBV28 and TRBJ2-1, with 7 bases lining up with TRBD2. The CDR3 totals 12 residues. V was clipped by 4 bases and J by 11 bases; unmatched bases: 5. Germline CDR1 is MDHEN and CDR2 is SYDVKM. CDR3 sequence reads: CASSSTSDQQFF. The CDR3 DNA reads TGTGCCAGCAGTTCCACTAGCGACCAGCAGTTCTTC.

The rearrangement links TRBV29-1 to TRBJ2-2, with D maybe TRBD1 (6 bases). CDR3 length equals 13 residues. Trimming stripped 4 bases from V and 6 bases from J, with 12 bases between. CDR1 and CDR2 (germline): SQVTM, ANQGSEA. The CDR3 nucleotides are TGCAGCGTTGGCTCAGGGGTCCCCGGGGAGCTGTTTTTT. Protein sequence: CSVGSGVPGELFF.

The chain is built from TRBV19 and TRBJ2-7; D is unclear. The CDR3 contains 14 residues. Germline V gene data show CDR1 as LNHDA and CDR2 as SQIVND (reference sequence). Deletions cut 3 bases from V and 5 bases from J, with 14 bases between. This CDR3 is CASSMVYVTDEQYF. CDR3 sequence (DNA): TGTGCCAGTAGTATGGTGTACGTGACTGACGAGCAGTACTTC.

This clone was counted once. The chain uses TRBV7-9 and TRBJ2-7; D remains ambiguous. Trimming took 3 bases from V and 4 from J, leaving 7 bases between them. Germline values: CDR1 SEHNR, CDR2 FQNEAQ (reference sequence). The CDR3 has 12 residues. CDR3 DNA sequence: TGTGCCAGCAGCTTCGACAATTACGAGCAGTACTTC. It encodes CASSFDNYEQYF.

This clone occurred once. The chain uses TRBV5-4 and TRBJ2-6; D remains ambiguous. The CDR3 length is 16 residues. Per the germline V gene, CDR1 is SGHNT and CDR2 is YYREEE (reference sequence). V lost 0 bases and J 0 bases, leaving 7 bases between the germline ends. CDR3 sequence: CASSLDSFSGANVLTF. In DNA form, the CDR3 reads TGTGCCAGCAGCTTGGACTCATTCTCTGGGGCCAACGTCCTGACTTTC.

The gene calls are TRBV4-1 and TRBJ1-2; D unclear. The germline V gene has CDR1 MGHRA and CDR2 YSYEKL. This CDR3 is built from 15 residues. The ends were cut back, 3 bases at V and 4 bases at J, with 15 bases in the middle. CDR3 in amino acids: CASSHPSERGYGYTF. DNA for the CDR3: TGCGCCAGCAGCCACCCATCCGAGCGCGGCTATGGCTACACCTTC.

The chain combines TRBV5-8 with TRBJ2-7; D not resolved. Trimming removed 1 base at V and 6 bases at J, with 17 bases between. Germline V lookup: CDR1 SGHTS, CDR2 YDEGEE. The CDR3 contains 15 residues. Here the CDR3 reads CASSLRGGITGEQYF. DNA of the CDR3: TGTGCCAGCAGCTTGAGAGGCGGCATTACGGGCGAGCAGTACTTC.

This clone has just a few counts. This sequence joins TRBV10-3 and TRBJ2-3, with 9 bases lining up with TRBD1. The CDR3 covers 14 residues. The trim removed 7 bases at V and 1 base at J, leaving 3 bases unmatched. Germline CDR1 reads ENHRY; CDR2 reads SYGVKD. The CDR3 DNA reads as TGTGCCATCACCCGGGACAGGGGCACAGATACGCAGTATTTT. It specifies CAITRDRGTDTQYF.

The V and J genes are TRBV19 and TRBJ2-2, with D possibly being TRBD1 (5 bases). There are 14 residues in the CDR3. The germline CDR1 and CDR2 sequences are LNHDA and SQIVND (reference sequence). V dropped 11 bases and J dropped 3 bases, with 16 bases sitting between them. The CDR3 region is CAAKPSGYTGELFF. The CDR3, as DNA: TGTGCCGCCAAACCCTCAGGGTACACCGGGGAGCTGTTTTTT.

Ten or more counts support this clone. The V call is TRBV13, the J call TRBJ1-3; no clear D. The CDR3 consists of 13 residues. V was shortened by 8 bases and J by 4 bases, with 12 bases between the two germline ends. Germline V lookup: CDR1 PRHDT, CDR2 FYEKMQ (reference sequence). As DNA, the CDR3 is TGTGCCAGCTTTGGAGGGTGGGGAAACACCATATATTTT. Protein: CASFGGWGNTIYF.

The genes are TRBV5-6 and TRBJ1-2; 8 bases fit TRBD1. J gave up 0 bases and V 3 bases, and 7 bases lay outside the gene matches. Germline V gene sequence: CDR1 SGHDT, CDR2 YYEEEE. The CDR3 totals 16 residues. The CDR3 protein is CASSSAGGTTNYGYTF. CDR3 nucleotides: TGTGCCAGCAGCTCGGCAGGGGGCACAACTAACTATGGCTACACCTTC.

The genes are TRBV18 and TRBJ1-5; a weak D match, TRBD1 (6 bases). The CDR3 length is 15 residues. Germline V gene sequence: CDR1 KGHSH, CDR2 LQKENI. The germline V and J ends were trimmed by 3 bases and 10 bases, with 19 bases remaining between them. The CDR3 sequence: CASSPIYRADGPQHF. CDR3 in DNA: TGTGCCAGCTCACCTATCTACAGGGCAGACGGCCCCCAGCATTTT. The full variable domain, with the rest looked up from reference TRBV18 and TRBJ1-5, is NAGVMQNPRHLVRRRGQEARLRCSPMKGHSHVYWYRQLPEEGLKFMVYLQKENIIDESGMPKERFSAEFPKEGPSILRIQQVVRGDSAAYFCASSPIYRADGPQHFGDGTRLSIL.

V is TRBV4-1 and J is TRBJ2-2; 8 bases are shared with TRBD2. CDR3 length equals 15 residues. V trimming: 4 bases; J trimming: 6 bases; junction bases outside the gene matches: 7. The V gene's germline CDR1 is MGHRA and CDR2 YSYEKL. CDR3 DNA: TGCGCCAGCAGCCTCAAACTAGCGGCCCCCGGGGAGCTGTTTTTT. It is translated as CASSLKLAAPGELFF.